This T cell receptor beta chain was captured by sequencing in a study of OX40 agonist ivuxolimab in advanced cancers. This table comes from immunoSEQ multiplex PCR, and its TCRdb copy is limited to in-frame clones, with some not included. Of 55,000 to 65,000 clones in the sample, 88% were seen once. This CDR3 contains 14 residues. V gave up 7 bases and J gave up 2 bases, with 12 bases separating them. Per the germline V gene, CDR1 is MNHNS and CDR2 is SASEGT. This TCR was sampled from an adult with an advanced solid tumor such as melanoma, head and neck, liver or kidney cancer. Sequenced material: CD4+ or CD8+ T cells sorted from blood, taken in a trial of the OX40 agonist ivuxolimab. The rearrangement joins TRBV6-1 to TRBJ2-1; tentative D call: TRBD2 (5 bases). The CDR3 nucleotides read TGTGCCAGCACTTGGCGGGCCACCTACAATGAGCAGTTCTTC. Translated: CASTWRATYNEQFF.